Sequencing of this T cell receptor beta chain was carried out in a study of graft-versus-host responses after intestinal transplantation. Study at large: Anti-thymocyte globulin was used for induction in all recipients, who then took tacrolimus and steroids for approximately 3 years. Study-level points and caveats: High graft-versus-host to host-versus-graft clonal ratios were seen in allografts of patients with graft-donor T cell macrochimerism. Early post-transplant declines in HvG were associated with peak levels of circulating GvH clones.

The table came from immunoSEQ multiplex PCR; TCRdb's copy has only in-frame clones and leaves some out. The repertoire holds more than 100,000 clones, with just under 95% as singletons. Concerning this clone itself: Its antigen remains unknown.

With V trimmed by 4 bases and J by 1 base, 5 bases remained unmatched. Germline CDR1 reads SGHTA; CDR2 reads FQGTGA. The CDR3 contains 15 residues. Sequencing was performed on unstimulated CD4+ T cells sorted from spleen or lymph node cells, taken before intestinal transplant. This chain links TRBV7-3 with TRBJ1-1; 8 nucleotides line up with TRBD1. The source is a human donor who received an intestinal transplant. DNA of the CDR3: TGTGCCAGCAGCTATAACAGGGGGAGGAACACTGAAGCTTTCTTT. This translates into CASSYNRGRNTEAFF.